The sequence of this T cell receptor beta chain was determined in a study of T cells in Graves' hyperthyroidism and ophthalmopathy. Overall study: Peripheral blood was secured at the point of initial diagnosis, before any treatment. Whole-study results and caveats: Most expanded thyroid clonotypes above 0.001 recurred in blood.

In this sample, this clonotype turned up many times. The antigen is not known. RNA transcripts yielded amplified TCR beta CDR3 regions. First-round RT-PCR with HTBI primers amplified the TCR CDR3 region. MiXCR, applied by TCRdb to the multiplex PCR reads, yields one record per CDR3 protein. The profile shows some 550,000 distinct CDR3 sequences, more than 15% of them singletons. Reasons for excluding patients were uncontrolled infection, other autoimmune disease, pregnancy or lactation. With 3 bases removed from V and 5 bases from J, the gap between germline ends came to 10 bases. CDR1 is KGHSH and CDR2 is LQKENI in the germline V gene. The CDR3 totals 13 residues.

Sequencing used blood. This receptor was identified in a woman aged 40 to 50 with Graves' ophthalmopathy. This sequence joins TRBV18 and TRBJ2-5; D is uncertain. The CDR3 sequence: CASSPLNRETQYF. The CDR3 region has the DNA TGTGCCAGCTCACCGCTGAATCGGGAGACCCAGTACTTC.